This T cell receptor (beta chain) was retrieved from a study of blood T cell repertoires in COVID-19. Study-wide context: The United States, Italy and Spain were the sources of the acute and convalescent COVID-19 samples. Sources were T cells, B-cell-depleted T cells, or PBMCs; the material itself was cDNA or gDNA.

Seattle's enrolled individuals joined amid active infection and were then monitored longitudinally. Germline V gene sequence: CDR1 SGHDT, CDR2 YYEEEE. V was clipped by 2 bases and J by 4 bases; unmatched bases: 9. This CDR3 spans 15 amino acids. Assay: immunoSEQ multiplex PCR; the TCRdb copy retains only in-frame clones and omits some. Of some 390,000 clones in the sample, 89% are singletons; the top ten hold about 1.6%. Sequenced material: peripheral blood. The chain joins TRBV5-6 to TRBJ2-7; the match to TRBD2 covers 7 bases. This TCR was sampled from a woman aged 40 to 55 with COVID-19, enrolled during active disease. The CDR3, as DNA: TGTGCCAGCAGCTTAATTGGGCGGGAGTTTTACGAGCAGTACTTC. As protein: CASSLIGREFYEQYF.